The present T cell receptor (beta chain) was sequenced within a study of immune cell composition in non-small cell lung cancer. The V segment lost 10 bases and the J segment 4 bases; nucleotides outside the gene matches: 5. Germline lookup yields CDR1 MNHNY and CDR2 SVGAGI (reference sequence). This CDR3 has 12 residues. Repertoires were generated with immunoSEQ multiplex PCR, while TCRdb's copy carries only in-frame clones and drops some. The sample has 13,000 to 15,000 clones, around three quarters seen once. As regards this clone: Its cognate antigen is unknown.

General study results and limits: Tumour TCR-beta clonality was not significantly tied to smoking pack-years. Lung squamous cell carcinoma tumours had significantly higher top 10 clone scores and productive clonality than lung adenocarcinoma. Squamous carcinomas (about 75%) more often had tumour-associated clones >0.5% than adenocarcinomas (around 33%).

V gene TRBV6-6 combines with J gene TRBJ2-5; 8 bases match TRBD2. The TCR originated in a human donor with non-small cell lung cancer. The sequencing input was lung tumor tissue. For the CDR3, the DNA is TGTGCCAACGGGAGGGCGGGAGAGACCCAGTACTTC. It is translated as CANGRAGETQYF.